This is a list of T cell receptor beta chains from one sample in a study of shared clonotypes between healthy human individuals. Assay: immunoSEQ multiplex PCR; the TCRdb copy retains only in-frame clones and omits some. The data hold some 1.4 million clones, with 95% to 97% observed a single time. The material sequenced was naive CD4+ T cells sorted from blood. These TCRs come from a man aged 25 to 45 in good health. Both conserved end residues are part of each CDR3. Each record gives: D gene, J gene, V gene, clone size, CDR3 protein, CDR3 DNA. The D gene is left open where the match is weak. Size is stated for part of the rows, as once, few or many counts, or as a class when the clone is expanded.

TRBD2 TRBJ2-1 TRBV27 once CASLQGAGGPPYNEQFF TGTGCCAGCCTTCAGGGAGCGGGAGGGCCTCCCTACAATGAGCAGTTCTTC
NA TRBJ1-1 TRBV30 NA CAWTNGNREAFF TGTGCCTGGACCAACGGGAACAGGGAAGCTTTCTTT
NA TRBJ2-7 TRBV27 NA CASSLIGASYEQYF TGTGCCAGCAGTTTAATCGGGGCCTCCTACGAGCAGTACTTC
NA TRBJ2-5 TRBV9 NA CASSVAPKETQYF TGTGCCAGCAGCGTAGCTCCCAAAGAGACCCAGTACTTC
TRBD2 TRBJ2-5 TRBV28 NA CASSGTSGSVETQYF TGTGCCAGCAGTGGGACTAGCGGGAGCGTGGAGACCCAGTACTTC
TRBD1 TRBJ1-1 TRBV30 once CAWSGKQGWNTEAFF TGTGCCTGGAGTGGGAAACAGGGGTGGAACACTGAAGCTTTCTTT
NA TRBJ1-4 TRBV4-3 NA CASSQADAGLPNEKLFF TGCGCCAGCAGCCAAGCCGACGCAGGGTTGCCTAATGAAAAACTGTTTTTT
NA TRBJ2-7 TRBV5-1 NA CASSPPLGGSYEQYF TGCGCCAGCAGCCCCCCCCTCGGGGGATCCTACGAGCAGTACTTC
NA TRBJ1-4 TRBV29-1 NA CSVTGANEKLFF TGCAGCGTGACGGGCGCAAATGAAAAACTGTTTTTT
NA TRBJ2-1 TRBV6-1 NA CASILQGTLSEQFF TGTGCCAGCATCCTACAGGGTACCCTATCCGAGCAGTTCTTC
NA TRBJ2-7 TRBV7-9 once CASSFRQVLDEQYF TGTGCCAGCAGCTTTCGACAGGTTTTGGACGAGCAGTACTTC
NA TRBJ1-1 TRBV11-2 few CASSFRQGNTEAFF TGTGCCAGCAGCTTCCGGCAGGGAAACACTGAAGCTTTCTTT
NA TRBJ2-2 TRBV29-1 NA CSVWTAGSTGELFF TGCAGCGTCTGGACAGCGGGGAGTACCGGGGAGCTGTTTTTT
NA TRBJ1-1 TRBV5-1 NA CASSLLHTDTEAFF TGCGCCAGCAGCTTGCTACACACCGACACTGAAGCTTTCTTT
TRBD2 TRBJ2-2 TRBV27 NA CASSPFGLAGGAGELFF TGTGCCAGCAGTCCGTTTGGCCTAGCGGGAGGAGCCGGGGAGCTGTTTTTT
NA TRBJ2-3 TRBV5-5 NA CASSRGVREDTQYF TGTGCCAGCAGCCGAGGCGTCCGGGAAGATACGCAGTATTTT
TRBD2 TRBJ2-3 TRBV18 NA CASSPIRTSGLGTDTQYF TGTGCCAGCTCACCAATTCGGACTAGCGGGTTAGGCACAGATACGCAGTATTTT
NA TRBJ2-3 TRBV10-3 NA CAISEGRQAGADTQYF TGTGCCATCAGTGAGGGCAGACAGGCCGGCGCAGATACGCAGTATTTT
TRBD1 TRBJ2-7 TRBV27 NA CASSLFYHRGQGAYEQYF TGTGCCAGCAGTTTATTCTACCATAGGGGACAGGGGGCTTACGAGCAGTACTTC
TRBD2 TRBJ2-7 TRBV5-1 NA CASSLGTSEKYYEQYF TGCGCCAGCAGCTTGGGGACTAGCGAGAAATACTACGAGCAGTACTTC
TRBD1 TRBJ2-1 TRBV19 NA CASSRGTGTNNEQFF TGTGCCAGTAGTAGAGGGACAGGGACGAACAATGAGCAGTTCTTC
NA TRBJ1-1 TRBV11-2 NA CASSLPGRGENTEAFF TGTGCCAGCAGCTTACCAGGACGAGGAGAGAACACTGAAGCTTTCTTT
TRBD1 TRBJ2-3 TRBV18 NA CASSPIRGQVTDTQYF TGTGCCAGCTCACCAATCCGAGGACAGGTCACAGATACGCAGTATTTT
TRBD2 TRBJ2-5 TRBV9 NA CASSVGSLAGVETQYF TGTGCCAGCAGCGTAGGTTCGCTAGCGGGAGTGGAGACCCAGTACTTC
TRBD1 TRBJ2-5 TRBV18 NA CASSPRTGEETQYF TGTGCCAGCTCACCGAGGACAGGGGAAGAGACCCAGTACTTC
NA TRBJ2-3 TRBV7-3 NA CASSLSGRTDTQYF TGTGCCAGCAGCTTAAGCGGACGCACAGATACGCAGTATTTT
NA TRBJ1-3 TRBV10-3 NA CAIRGDLSGNTIYF TGTGCCATCAGAGGGGACCTCTCTGGAAACACCATATATTTT
NA TRBJ1-3 TRBV5-4 NA CASSLAGVYSGNTIYF TGTGCCAGCAGCTTGGCCGGGGTCTACTCTGGAAACACCATATATTTT
NA TRBJ2-3 TRBV19 NA CASSMEGGRLITQYF TGTGCCAGTAGTATGGAGGGGGGACGCCTCATTACGCAGTATTTT
NA TRBJ2-2 TRBV9 NA CASSATTVGGELFF TGTGCCAGCAGCGCCACCACGGTGGGTGGGGAGCTGTTTTTT
NA TRBJ2-7 TRBV18 NA CASSPGRDSGYEQYF TGTGCCAGCTCACCGGGTCGCGATAGCGGCTACGAGCAGTACTTC
NA TRBJ1-5 TRBV28 NA CASRRDPMKPQHF TGTGCCAGCAGACGGGACCCTATGAAGCCCCAGCATTTT
NA TRBJ2-7 TRBV7-9 NA CASSEGLYEQYF TGTGCCAGCAGCGAAGGCTTGTACGAGCAGTACTTC
NA TRBJ2-3 TRBV9 NA CASSVAGERTDTQYF TGTGCCAGCAGCGTAGCGGGGGAAAGAACAGATACGCAGTATTTT
NA TRBJ2-7 TRBV7-2 NA CASSLAMDSSYEQYF TGTGCCAGCAGCTTAGCTATGGACAGCTCCTACGAGCAGTACTTC
NA TRBJ1-1 TRBV27 NA CASSLRLANTEAFF TGTGCCAGCAGCCTGAGGTTGGCGAACACTGAAGCTTTCTTT
TRBD2 TRBJ2-3 TRBV10-3 NA CAISGGGTNTDTQYF TGTGCCATCAGTGGGGGGGGGACCAACACAGATACGCAGTATTTT
NA TRBJ1-1 TRBV9 NA CASSVAVDSEAFF TGTGCCAGCAGCGTGGCAGTGGACAGTGAAGCTTTCTTT
NA TRBJ2-1 TRBV9 NA CASSVRLGEGEQFF TGTGCCAGCAGCGTCCGACTGGGAGAGGGTGAGCAGTTCTTC
TRBD1 TRBJ1-4 TRBV28 NA CASSLTGGYEKLFF TGTGCCAGCAGCCTAACAGGGGGTTATGAAAAACTGTTTTTT
NA TRBJ1-3 TRBV18 once CASSPPNSGNTIYF TGTGCCAGCTCACCACCGAACTCTGGAAACACCATATATTTT
NA TRBJ2-5 TRBV7-8 NA CASSHRDSRETQYF TGTGCCAGCAGCCACCGGGACTCGAGGGAGACCCAGTACTTC
NA TRBJ2-7 TRBV5-1 NA CASSLASGWNYEQYF TGCGCCAGCAGCTTGGCTTCGGGCTGGAACTACGAGCAGTACTTC
NA TRBJ1-1 TRBV5-1 NA CASCQTTVNTEAFF TGCGCCAGCTGCCAGACGACGGTGAACACTGAAGCTTTCTTT
NA TRBJ2-7 TRBV7-9 NA CASSQSGLTYEQYF TGTGCCAGCAGCCAATCCGGACTTACCTACGAGCAGTACTTC
NA TRBJ1-4 TRBV7-9 NA CASSLYQGSEKLFF TGTGCCAGCAGCTTGTATCAGGGTAGCGAAAAACTGTTTTTT
TRBD1 TRBJ2-3 TRBV30 NA CAWGQGASTDTQYF TGTGCCTGGGGACAGGGGGCCAGCACAGATACGCAGTATTTT
TRBD1 TRBJ1-1 TRBV19 NA CASSNSQTGGTEAFF TGTGCCAGTAGTAACTCCCAGACAGGGGGCACTGAAGCTTTCTTT
TRBD2 TRBJ2-1 TRBV7-2 NA CASSLEIAGGGEQFF TGTGCCAGCAGCTTAGAAATAGCGGGAGGGGGTGAGCAGTTCTTC
NA TRBJ2-3 TRBV7-3 NA CASSVNRADTQYF TGTGCCAGCAGCGTCAATAGGGCAGATACGCAGTATTTT
TRBD2 TRBJ2-1 TRBV7-3 NA CASSLGSGSDGEQFF TGTGCCAGCAGCTTAGGGAGCGGGAGTGACGGCGAGCAGTTCTTC
TRBD1 TRBJ2-7 TRBV5-1 NA CASSLAGQGNEQYF TGCGCCAGCAGCTTGGCGGGACAGGGCAACGAGCAGTACTTC
NA TRBJ2-3 TRBV7-8 NA CASSLARGPDTQYF TGTGCCAGCAGCTTAGCCAGGGGCCCAGATACGCAGTATTTT
NA TRBJ2-5 TRBV7-2 once CASSSGTTQETQYF TGTGCCAGCAGCTCCGGGACAACCCAAGAGACCCAGTACTTC
NA TRBJ1-2 TRBV23-1 NA CASSQSQGPYGYTF TGCGCCAGCAGTCAATCACAGGGCCCCTATGGCTACACCTTC
NA TRBJ2-7 TRBV5-1 NA CASSWDRSSYEQYF TGCGCCAGCAGCTGGGATCGGAGCTCCTACGAGCAGTACTTC
TRBD2 TRBJ2-7 TRBV27 NA CASSLLAGGPGGEQYF TGTGCCAGCAGTTTATTAGCGGGAGGGCCTGGGGGCGAGCAGTACTTC
NA TRBJ2-3 TRBV11-3 NA CASSFNTDTQYF TGTGCCAGCAGCTTTAACACAGATACGCAGTATTTT
NA TRBJ1-1 TRBV28 once CASRGHGPLREAFF TGTGCCAGCAGGGGACATGGCCCCCTTAGAGAAGCTTTCTTT
NA TRBJ2-2 TRBV28 NA CASQVGSTGELFF TGTGCCAGCCAGGTGGGCTCCACCGGGGAGCTGTTTTTT